This T cell receptor beta chain was sequenced for a study of breast tumors, draining lymph nodes, adjacent tissues. General study findings and limits: Most tumor T cells seemingly derive from lymph node, then expand in tumor.

There are many counts of this clonotype. Its target is not known. V lost 2 bases, J lost 0 bases, and 8 bases lay in between. The CDR3 extends over 15 amino acids. CDR1 and CDR2 (germline): DFQATT, SNEGSKA (reference sequence). The lymph nodes were axillary draining lymph nodes from breast cancer patients. TCRdb used MiXCR to reprocess the multiplex PCR reads, holding one entry per CDR3 protein. This table holds about 230,000 distinct CDR3 sequences, approximately 29% found once. The TCR comes from a female donor with breast cancer. Some clones in this sample may be carry-over from other donors' samples. This chain uses TRBV20-1 with TRBJ2-6, with D hard to call. Sample: axillary lymph node tissue. CDR3 nucleotides: TGCAGTGCTAGACCCCCTTACTCTGGGGCCAACGTCCTGACTTTC. Amino acids: CSARPPYSGANVLTF.